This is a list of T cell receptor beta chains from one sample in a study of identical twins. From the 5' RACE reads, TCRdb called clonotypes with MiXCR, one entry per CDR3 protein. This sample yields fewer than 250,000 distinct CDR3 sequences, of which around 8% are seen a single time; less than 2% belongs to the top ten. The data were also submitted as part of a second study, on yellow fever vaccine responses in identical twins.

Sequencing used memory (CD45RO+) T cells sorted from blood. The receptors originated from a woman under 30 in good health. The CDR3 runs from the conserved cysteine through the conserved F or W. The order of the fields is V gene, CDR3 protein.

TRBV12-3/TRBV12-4,CASSFVGGGGETQYF
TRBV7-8,CASSLAWDRVNQPQHF
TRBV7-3,CASSFRGTGGYEQYF
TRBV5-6,CASSSSGRTVTDTQYF
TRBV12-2,CASRLAGTGAREQYF
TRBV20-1,CSARGGERDTEAFF
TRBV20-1,CSASVVASFQETQYF
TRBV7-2,CASSLALYEQYF
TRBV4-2,CASSQEGSSYNEQFF
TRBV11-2,CASSLVVGSSYNEQFF
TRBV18,CASSPLGPTTFNEQFF
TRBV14,CASRERTSETQYF
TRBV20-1,CSANLAGDYNEQFF
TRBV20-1,CSAPPRGRGETQYF
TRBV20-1,CSARDQKTVSDTQYF
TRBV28,CASSPRGYNEQFF
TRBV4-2,CASSQDRGGRDTDTQYF
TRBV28,CASAGGTTTDTQYF
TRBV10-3,CAIKGDPGVDTQYF
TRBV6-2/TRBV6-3,CASAPTGGANVLTF
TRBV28,CASRTGRGLSTDTQYF
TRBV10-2,CASSDPGRVEGELFF
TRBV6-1,CASSEALAGGRYEQYF
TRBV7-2,CASSLQTTNSPLHF
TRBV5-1,CASSRAGTSGYNEQFF